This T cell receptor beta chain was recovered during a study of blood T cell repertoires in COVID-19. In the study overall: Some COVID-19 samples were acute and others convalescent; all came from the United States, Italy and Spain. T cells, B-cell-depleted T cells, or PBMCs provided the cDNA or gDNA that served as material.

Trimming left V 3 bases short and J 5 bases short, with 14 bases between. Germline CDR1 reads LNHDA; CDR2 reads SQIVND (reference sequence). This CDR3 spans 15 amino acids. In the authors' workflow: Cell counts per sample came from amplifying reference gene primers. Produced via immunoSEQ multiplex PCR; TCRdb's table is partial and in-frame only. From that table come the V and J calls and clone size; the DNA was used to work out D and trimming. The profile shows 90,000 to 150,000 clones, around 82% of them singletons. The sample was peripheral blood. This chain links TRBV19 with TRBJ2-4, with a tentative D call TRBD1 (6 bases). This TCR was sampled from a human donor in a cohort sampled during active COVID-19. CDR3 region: CASSISGTRQNIQYF. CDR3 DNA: TGTGCCAGTAGTATTTCCGGGACACGCCAAAACATTCAGTACTTC.